The 9 T cell receptor beta chains reported below all come from one sample, sequenced in a study of cytomegalovirus exposure and HLA in healthy donors. PCR was performed using 60 Vbeta and 13 Jbeta primers. Libraries were prepared by immunoSEQ multiplex PCR; TCRdb keeps only in-frame clonotypes and omits some of them. This table holds over 150,000 clones, about 68% found once. The sample was PBMCs. These receptors came from a man aged 18-30 years in good health and CMV-seronegative.

This chain joins TRBV6-1 and TRBJ2-3, with TRBD2 matching over 16 bases. The CDR3 consists of 15 residues. Germline trimming cut 6 bases from V and 4 bases from J; bases unmatched to any gene: 1. Looked up from germline, CDR1 is MNHNS and CDR2 is SASEGT. DNA for the CDR3: TGTGCCAGCAGGGGACTAGCGGGAGGGGCAGATACGCAGTATTTT. Translation: CASRGLAGGADTQYF.

This CDR3 is CASSIRAGSSYEQYF. The DNA for the CDR3 is TGTGCCAGTAGTATTCGAGCGGGCTCCTCCTACGAGCAGTACTTC. V usage is TRBV19 and J usage is TRBJ2-7, with D tentatively TRBD2 (6 bases). The CDR3 is 15 amino acids. Germline CDR1 reads LNHDA; CDR2 reads SQIVND (reference sequence). The V and J ends lost 3 bases and 0 bases respectively, with 12 bases between them.

J is TRBJ2-7 and V is TRBV21-1; TRBD1 reflects the table's D call only, with no check against the DNA. TRBV21-1 is an annotated pseudogene. CDR3 size: 15 residues. This CDR3 reads CASSAKTGKGYEQYF. The CDR3 coding sequence is TGTGCCAGCAGCGCAAAGACAGGGAAGGGCTACGAGCAGTACTTC.

This clone was seen only a few times. V is TRBV12-5 and J is TRBJ2-1, with D unresolved. The germline V gene has CDR1 LGHNT and CDR2 FRNRAP. This CDR3 has 13 residues. With 1 base removed from V and 3 bases from J, the gap between germline ends came to 4 bases. The CDR3 reads CASGLAFYNEQFF. The CDR3 coding sequence is TGTGCTAGTGGTTTGGCCTTCTACAATGAGCAGTTCTTC. Based on the CDR3 plus reference TRBV12-5 and TRBJ2-1, the full variable domain is DARVTQTPRHKVTEMGQEVTMRCQPILGHNTVFWYRQTMMQGLELLAYFRNRAPLDDSGMPKDRFSAEMPDATLATLKIQPSEPRDSAVYFCASGLAFYNEQFFGPGTRLTVL.

This clone was observed a handful of times. The CDR3 DNA follows: TGTGCCAGCAGTTACTCGGGGAGGGGGACCACTGAAGCTTTCTTT. It is translated as CASSYSGRGTTEAFF. The chain has TRBV6-5 and TRBJ1-1; weak D call: TRBD1 (6 bases). V dropped 0 bases and J dropped 4 bases, with 12 bases sitting between them. Per the germline V gene, CDR1 is MNHEY and CDR2 is SVGAGI. This CDR3 region has 15 residues.

This clone was observed a single time. The chain is built from TRBV19 and TRBJ2-2, with 8 bases that match TRBD2. The V and J ends lost 7 bases and 5 bases, in that order; junction bases with no gene match: 12. The CDR3 is 16 amino acids. Germline lookup yields CDR1 LNHDA and CDR2 SQIVND (reference sequence). The CDR3 DNA is TGTGCCAGTATCGCCATCACAGGCGGGAGGACCGGGGAGCTGTTTTTT. As protein: CASIAITGGRTGELFF.

The genes are TRBV7-8 and TRBJ2-3; the match to TRBD2 covers 10 bases. This CDR3 region has 14 residues. The V segment lost 6 bases and the J segment 3 bases; nucleotides outside the gene matches: 3. Germline CDR1 reads SGHVS; CDR2 reads FQNEAQ. The CDR3 bases are TGTGCCAGCAGGAGCGGGAGGGCAACAGATACGCAGTATTTT. Translation gives CASRSGRATDTQYF. The complete variable domain, with remaining parts taken from reference TRBV7-8 and TRBJ2-3, reads GAGVSQSPRYKVAKRGQDVALRCDPISGHVSLFWYQQALGQGPEFLTYFQNEAQLDKSGLPSDRFFAERPEGSVSTLKIQRTQQEDSAVYLCASRSGRATDTQYFGPGTRLTVL.

This clone was seen just once. This chain links TRBV23-1 with TRBJ2-7; 7 bases line up with TRBD2. TRBV23-1 is flagged as an ORF with uncertain function. The CDR3 totals 15 residues. Trimming took 3 bases from V and 5 from J; bases not matched to a gene: 10. Here the CDR3 DNA reads TGCGCCAGCAGTCACGGCGGCGGGAGTCTCCACGAGCAGTACTTC. Amino acid sequence: CASSHGGGSLHEQYF.

The rearrangement links TRBV6-6 to TRBJ2-5; 9 positions match TRBD2. The CDR3 length is 11 residues. Germline V gives CDR1 MNHNY, CDR2 SVGAGI (reference sequence). The CDR3, as DNA: TGTGCAGGGGCTAGCGGGAACGAACAGTACTTC. The encoded protein is CAGASGNEQYF.